This TCR beta chain was sequenced during a study of blood T cell repertoires in COVID-19. TCRdb keeps only in-frame clones here, not all; method: immunoSEQ multiplex PCR. The sample shows around 470,000 clones, approximately 92% of them seen only once. Sample: peripheral blood. This clonotype originated in a man aged 18 to 29 with COVID-19, enrolled during active disease.

For the CDR3, the DNA is TGTGCCAGCAGGCGCAGGGGGGCGGGTGAAGCTTTCTTT. It is translated as CASRRRGAGEAFF. V usage is TRBV3-1 (or the pseudogene TRBV3-2) and J usage is TRBJ1-1; 7 nucleotides match TRBD1. Germline V gives CDR1 LGHDT, CDR2 YNNKEL (reference sequence). The J segment lost 7 bases and the V segment lost 6 bases, leaving 8 bases of the junction unmatched. The CDR3 contains 13 residues.